This T cell receptor (beta chain) was captured by sequencing in a study of breast tumors, draining lymph nodes, adjacent tissues. Findings and caveats of the study: Compared with lymph nodes, tumors were less diverse; compared with nontumor tissue, more. Compared with basal-like, luminal-like tumors shared significantly more repertoire with nontumor tissue. Data only fit, rather than demonstrated, lymph node origin of most tumor T cells.

MiXCR was run by TCRdb on the multiplex PCR reads, yielding one entry per CDR3 protein. The sample carries approximately 250,000 distinct CDR3 sequences, less than 45% recorded once. This clonotype was seen many times. The antigen is undetermined. V was trimmed by 8 bases and J by 3 bases, leaving 16 bases between them. The CDR3 is 14 residues long. In germline, CDR1 is SNHLY, CDR2 FYNNEI. Axillary draining lymph nodes of breast cancer patients supplied the node samples. Sample: axillary lymph node tissue. J is TRBJ2-5 and V is TRBV2; D not certain. The TCR comes from a female donor with breast cancer. Some clones in this sample may be carry-over from other donors' samples. CDR3 coding DNA: TGTGCCAGCGTAGCCATTGTCCCCAAAGAGACCCAGTACTTC. Protein product: CASVAIVPKETQYF.